These 9 T cell receptor beta chains were all obtained from the same sample, sequenced in a study of T cell repertoires in cytomegalovirus infection. TCRdb re-called the reads with MiXCR, one entry per CDR3 protein. The table lists roughly 280,000 distinct CDR3 sequences, roughly 10% of them singletons, with approximately 16% in the top ten. Source material: PBMCs. The receptors here all came from a human donor in good health (CMV status not recorded). Some clones in this sample may be carry-over from other donors' samples.

Ten or more counts support this clonotype. The gene calls are TRBV7-2 and TRBJ1-2, with 7 positions matching TRBD1. The length of the CDR3 is 17 residues. V gave up 5 bases and J gave up 0 bases; unmatched junction bases: 12. The germline gives CDR1 SGHTA, CDR2 FQGNSA. The CDR3 loop reads CASSQEFGQAPNYGYTF. The CDR3 DNA reads TGTGCCAGCAGCCAAGAATTTGGACAGGCGCCTAACTATGGCTACACCTTC.

This clonotype has only a few counts. The J gene is TRBJ1-1, the V gene TRBV7-2, with D possibly being TRBD1 (5 bases). CDR1 is SGHTA and CDR2 is FQGNSA in the germline V gene. V was trimmed by 1 base and J by 0 bases, leaving 12 bases between them. The CDR3 covers 16 residues. The CDR3 nucleotides read TGTGCCAGCAGCTTAGGACAGCCGTCCCTGAACACTGAAGCTTTCTTT. Its protein product is CASSLGQPSLNTEAFF.

This clonotype was counted at least ten times. The rearrangement links TRBV6-2 or TRBV6-3 to TRBJ1-2; possible D gene TRBD1, 5 bases. This CDR3 is 12 amino acids long. Trimming took off 6 bases at V and 4 bases at J, with 9 bases between the two ends. Germline loops: CDR1 MNHEY, CDR2 SVGEGT. The CDR3 sequence is CASSIQGYGYTF. The CDR3, as DNA: TGTGCCAGCAGCATCCAGGGCTATGGCTACACCTTC.

There are many counts of this clonotype. This chain connects TRBV12-3 or TRBV12-4 to TRBJ1-2; tentatively, D is TRBD1 (6 bases). The CDR3 is 16 residues long. The ends were cut back, 5 bases at V and 0 bases at J, with 16 bases in the middle. CDR3 nucleotides: TGTGCCAGCAGTGATAGCGGCAGACAGGCTAACTATGGCTACACCTTC. Residues: CASSDSGRQANYGYTF.

This clonotype was recorded at least ten times. V gene TRBV7-2 combines with J gene TRBJ2-7, with a possible D match to TRBD2 (6 bases). V was trimmed by 4 bases and J by 5 bases, leaving 18 bases between them. The CDR3 sequence is 15 residues long. CDR1 and CDR2 (germline): SGHTA, FQGNSA. The CDR3 DNA is TGTGCCAGCAGCTCAGGCGGGACTCCCGGGCACGAGCAGTACTTC. The encoded protein is CASSSGGTPGHEQYF.

This clonotype was picked up many times. This chain joins TRBV7-2 and TRBJ1-2; D remains ambiguous. The germline V gene has CDR1 SGHTA and CDR2 FQGNSA. CDR3 length equals 13 residues. The ends were cut back, 5 bases at V and 3 bases at J, with 10 bases in the middle. The CDR3 here is CASSLGRDYGYTF. As DNA, the CDR3 is TGTGCCAGCAGCCTAGGGAGAGACTATGGCTACACCTTC.

The chain joins TRBV7-2 to TRBJ1-1; TRBD1 is a possible D gene (6 bases). CDR1 is SGHTA and CDR2 is FQGNSA in the germline V gene. V lost 3 bases, J lost 4 bases, and 21 bases lay in between. CDR3 length equals 17 residues. The CDR3 protein is CASSFGIGGGRVTEAFF. Here the CDR3 DNA reads TGTGCCAGCAGCTTCGGCATTGGGGGGGGGCGGGTCACTGAAGCTTTCTTT.

This clonotype was counted ten times or more. The V and J genes are TRBV7-2 and TRBJ1-5, with D possibly being TRBD1 (5 bases). Germline loops: CDR1 SGHTA, CDR2 FQGNSA. V was clipped by 5 bases and J by 5 bases, with 19 bases between them. CDR3 length equals 16 residues. The CDR3 here is CASSLGPPRGYQPQHF. Written as DNA, the CDR3 is TGTGCCAGCAGCCTAGGACCGCCAAGGGGCTATCAGCCCCAGCATTTT.

This clonotype was picked up many times. The genes are TRBV29-1 and TRBJ1-5; 10 bases agree with TRBD1. This CDR3 region has 14 residues. J gave up 6 bases and V 7 bases, and 9 bases lay outside the gene matches. The germline gives CDR1 SQVTM, CDR2 ANQGSEA. The CDR3 DNA follows: TGCAGCGCTAGGGGGACAGGGGCCACTCAGCCCCAGCATTTT. Its protein is CSARGTGATQPQHF.